A single sample gave rise to the 10 T cell receptor beta chains below, sequenced in a study of CD8 T cells in Susac syndrome. cDNA came from about 0.5 to 1 ug RNA primed by random hexamers. One entry per CDR3 protein, called by TCRdb with MiXCR from the immunoSEQ multiplex PCR reads. The table shows about 300,000 distinct CDR3 sequences, with over 75% occurring only once. The sample consisted of CD8+ T cells from PBMCs. These receptors all stem from a human donor with multiple sclerosis.

The chain combines TRBV12-3 or TRBV12-4 with TRBJ1-2; tentatively, D is TRBD1 (5 bases). The V end lost 5 bases, the J end lost 8 bases, and 21 bases lay between the germline ends. The CDR3 sequence is 15 residues long. CDR3 amino acids: CASSHRDPPQGGYTF. CDR3 in DNA: TGTGCCAGCAGTCATCGGGACCCCCCCCAAGGGGGCTACACCTTC.

The chain employs TRBV19 and TRBJ2-7; D uncertain. Germline-derived CDR1 and CDR2 are LNHDA and SQIVND (reference sequence). The V gene lost 3 bases and the J gene lost 3 bases, with 15 bases spanning the gap. CDR3 length: 15 residues. The CDR3 loop is CASSMRYYPVYEQYF. The CDR3 DNA is TGTGCCAGTAGTATGCGGTACTATCCTGTCTACGAGCAGTACTTC.

The chain joins TRBV12-3 or TRBV12-4 to TRBJ2-7; D may be TRBD1 or TRBD2 (5 bases each). V dropped 6 bases and J dropped 3 bases, with 15 bases sitting between them. The CDR3 is made up of 14 amino acids. CDR3 nucleotide sequence: TGTGCCAGCAGCCCCCCGGGGCCCGGCTACGAGCAGTACTTC. It encodes CASSPPGPGYEQYF.

The chain joins TRBV12-3 or TRBV12-4 to TRBJ2-1, with D maybe TRBD2 (6 bases). The V gene lost 6 bases and the J gene lost 0 bases, with 15 bases spanning the gap. This CDR3 has 16 amino acids. CDR3 bases: TGTGCCAGCAGCGGCGGGACTTTTACCTCCTACAATGAGCAGTTCTTC. Translation: CASSGGTFTSYNEQFF.

The chain recombines TRBV7-9 with TRBJ2-7, with 9 nucleotides matching TRBD1. V gave up 3 bases and J gave up 9 bases; unmatched junction bases: 9. This CDR3 is built from 14 residues. In germline, CDR1 is SEHNR, CDR2 FQNEAQ (reference sequence). CDR3 coding DNA: TGTGCCAGCAGCTTCCCTGGACAGGGGCCCCGGCAGTACTTC. This sequence encodes CASSFPGQGPRQYF. The variable domain in full, with the rest retrieved from reference TRBV7-9 and TRBJ2-7, is DTGVSQNPRHKITKRGQNVTFRCDPISEHNRLYWYRQTLGQGPEFLTYFQNEAQLEKSRLLSDRFSAERPKGSFSTLEIQRTEQGDSAMYLCASSFPGQGPRQYFGPGTRLTVT.

This clonotype was found a few times. Here the CDR3 reads CASSDLMDRPQHF. The CDR3 DNA reads as TGTGCCAGCAGCGACCTCATGGATCGGCCCCAGCATTTT. The chain joins TRBV6-1 to TRBJ1-5; D is unresolved. In germline, CDR1 is MNHNS, CDR2 SASEGT. Trimming took off 6 bases at V and 9 bases at J, with 15 bases between the two ends. The CDR3 sequence is 13 residues long.

The V gene is TRBV19, the J gene TRBJ2-3; 7 nucleotides line up with TRBD1. The CDR3 sequence is 15 residues long. Unmatched junction bases numbered 10, after V lost 7 bases and J lost 3 bases. Germline-derived CDR1 and CDR2 are LNHDA and SQIVND (reference sequence). DNA for the CDR3: TGTGCCAGTAAGGGTAAGGGGGCCTGGACAGATACGCAGTATTTT. This encodes CASKGKGAWTDTQYF.

This chain uses TRBV28 with TRBJ2-1, with D unclear. Trimming removed 2 bases at V and 8 bases at J, with 13 bases between. Looked up from germline, CDR1 is MDHEN and CDR2 is SYDVKM. This CDR3 contains 14 residues. In DNA form, the CDR3 reads TGTGCCAGCAGTTTAAGGCCGGAGCGCGATGAGCAGTTCTTC. Residues: CASSLRPERDEQFF.

The genes are TRBV27 and TRBJ2-2; possible D gene TRBD1, 7 bases. V dropped 5 bases and J dropped 4 bases, with 20 bases sitting between them. Germline loops: CDR1 MNHEY, CDR2 SMNVEV (reference sequence). This CDR3 contains 17 residues. CDR3 nucleotide sequence: TGTGCCAGCAGTCCGATCCTCGGGCAGGGGGGCACCGGGGAGCTGTTTTTT. Its protein product is CASSPILGQGGTGELFF.

V and J are TRBV5-1 and TRBJ1-1; D is unclear. V lost 7 bases and J 5 bases, leaving 15 bases between the germline ends. This CDR3 comprises 13 residues. Germline values: CDR1 SGHRS, CDR2 YFSETQ. DNA of the CDR3: TGCGCCAGCGGACCGGGAGGGAGGACTGAAGCTTTCTTT. Residues: CASGPGGRTEAFF.